This T cell receptor beta chain is drawn from a study of T cell responses to AZD1222 COVID-19 vaccine. The data were produced by immunoSEQ multiplex PCR, yet TCRdb's version contains in-frame clones alone and is incomplete. Of about 120,000 clones listed, roughly 87% are singletons. Regarding the study as a whole: After the peak T cell response, and only then, were repertoires sampled.

The V gene's germline CDR1 is MDHEN and CDR2 SYDVKM. This CDR3 region has 11 residues. Trimming left V 7 bases short and J 6 bases short, with 9 bases between. Remarks on this clone: Its antigen is not identified.

Second-dose schedules of about 4 or about 12 weeks were combined. The input for sequencing was peripheral blood, taken 28 days after the second AZD1222 dose. This chain connects TRBV28 to TRBJ1-1; no definite D call. This receptor was obtained from an adult who received the AZD1222 COVID-19 vaccine. This CDR3 reads CASTQLSEAFF. In nucleotides, the CDR3 is TGTGCCAGCACCCAATTGTCTGAAGCTTTCTTT.